The text below deals with one T cell receptor (beta chain). The antigen remains undetermined. A second 7 to 11 cycle PCR used barcoded and J-beta primers. MiXCR, run by TCRdb on the 5' RACE reads, gives a single entry per CDR3 protein. Of about 780,000 distinct CDR3 sequences listed, 60% to 80% are singletons. This sample is drawn from a study of blood T cells in healthy people across ages. Overall study results and limits: Roughly linearly, TCR beta diversity per million T cells fell as age increased. Long-lived donors carried more naive CD4+ cells and greater diversity than aged donors.

Germline loops: CDR1 DFQATT, CDR2 SNEGSKA (reference sequence). V dropped 6 bases and J dropped 4; count of bases not matched to a gene: 13. The CDR3 contains 15 residues. Whenever a sample was processed, at least 6.5 million PBMCs were isolated. The TCR comes from a man aged 25 to 40 in good health. Sequenced input: blood. The rearrangement links TRBV20-1 to TRBJ2-5, with 8 bases that match TRBD2. The CDR3 DNA follows: TGCAGTGCCCCTAAACCGGGACTAGTATCAGAGACCCAGTACTTC. Protein: CSAPKPGLVSETQYF.